This entry concerns a single T cell receptor (beta chain). Its antigen is unidentified. These data come from a study of OX40 agonist ivuxolimab in advanced cancers. Looking at the study overall: The group had a mean age of around 64 years, ranged from 23 to 79, and was roughly 83% male.

Autoimmune disease history or systemic immunosuppression led to patient exclusion. Study-level results: With doses of 0.1 to 3.0 mg/kg, CD4+ and CD8+ blood T cells had undergone clonal expansion by week 6.

In germline, CDR1 is LNHDA, CDR2 SQIVND (reference sequence). V dropped 7 bases and J dropped 3 bases, with 24 bases sitting between them. This CDR3 has 18 residues. Sequenced by immunoSEQ multiplex PCR; TCRdb stores in-frame clones only, minus some. This table holds more than 55,000 clones, about 90% found once. The clonotype originates from an adult with an advanced solid tumor such as melanoma, head and neck, liver or kidney cancer. The gene calls are TRBV19 and TRBJ1-4; TRBD1 is a possible D gene (6 bases). The sample was CD4+ or CD8+ T cells sorted from blood, taken in a trial of the OX40 agonist ivuxolimab. CDR3 DNA sequence: TGTGCCAGTACCCATCAGACAGGCGTCCTTGCAGCTAATGAAAAACTGTTTTTT. It specifies CASTHQTGVLAANEKLFF.